This TCR beta chain was identified during a study of blood T cell repertoires in COVID-19. Study information: Nucleic acid was either cDNA or gDNA, and it came from T cells, B-cell-depleted T cells, or PBMCs.

Assignment of participants to cohorts was predicated upon participant-reported clinical history. The germline V and J ends were trimmed by 2 bases and 4 bases, with 9 bases remaining between them. The CDR3 extends over 14 amino acids. Germline lookup yields CDR1 LGHNT and CDR2 FRNRAP. Measured with immunoSEQ multiplex PCR; TCRdb has only the in-frame clones, and not every one. This sample has some 300,000 clones, with under 90% found just once. The chain has TRBV12-5 and TRBJ1-3; weak D call: TRBD1 (6 bases). Sequencing was carried out using PBMCs or T cells enriched from blood (not recorded which). This TCR was sampled from a woman in her 40s who had recovered from COVID-19. CDR3 protein: CASGLRGGGNTIYF. CDR3 DNA: TGTGCTAGTGGTTTGAGGGGGGGAGGAAACACCATATATTTT.